Sequencing of this TCR beta chain was carried out in a study of metastatic and nonmetastatic thyroid tumors. This clone came up a few times. MiXCR was used by TCRdb to re-call the PCR reads. Of approximately 70,000 clones detected, just over 4% appear once; the ten largest clones hold 20% to 25%. This CDR3 has 16 amino acids. Germline values: CDR1 MNHEY, CDR2 SVGEGT. V lost 0 bases, J lost 12 bases, and 8 bases stayed unmatched. Ahead of thyroid surgery, no patient had received treatment of any kind. This rearrangement joins TRBV6-2 or TRBV6-3 to TRBJ2-1; the match to TRBD2 covers 13 bases. The TCR comes from a female donor with papillary thyroid cancer or a benign thyroid nodule (not recorded which). Some clones in this sample may be carry-over from other donors' samples. Material: blood. In nucleotides, the CDR3 is TGTGCCAGCAGTTACTCTACGGGACTAGCGGGATTGGGGCAGTTCTTC. This gives the protein CASSYSTGLAGLGQFF.